The rows below give T cell receptor beta chains drawn from one sample of a study of cytomegalovirus exposure and HLA in healthy donors. Profiling relied on immunoSEQ multiplex PCR, and the TCRdb table lists in-frame clones only, not all of them. The sample has about 98,000 clones; roughly 90% are singletons. Input material: PBMCs. Receptors originate from a man aged 18-30 years in good health and CMV-seropositive. CDR3s include the opening cysteine and the closing phenylalanine or tryptophan.

J	V	CDR3
TRBJ2-7	TRBV7-6	CASSASGTTYEQYF
TRBJ2-3	TRBV6-6	CASSSPTSTDTQYF
TRBJ2-1	TRBV27	CASSLFSTGFENEQFF
TRBJ2-7	TRBV2	CASSEAGLAVSYEQYF
TRBJ2-2	TRBV19	CASSNYGSTLTGELFF
TRBJ2-7	TRBV19	CASSEQGLSTYEQYF
TRBJ1-2	TRBV9	CASSMAGAGYGYTF
TRBJ2-5	TRBV5-6	CASSLRRGEVEETQYF
TRBJ2-6	TRBV28	CASSGGHSRIGANVLTF
TRBJ1-1	TRBV5-1	CASSSQGTGGAEAFF
TRBJ2-3	TRBV27	CASSLMTGTDTQYF
TRBJ1-5	TRBV7-9	CASSLQGKGQPQHF
TRBJ2-5	TRBV4-2	CASSQDSLAGGQETQYF
TRBJ2-2	TRBV20-1	CSASFSGELFF
TRBJ2-7	TRBV28	CASSLWTRGPYEQYF
TRBJ2-1	TRBV9	CASSVVGQGPYNEQFF
TRBJ1-2	TRBV7-2	CASSFRGAGGVYGYTF
TRBJ2-1	TRBV7-2	CASSFGLAGGGEQFF
TRBJ2-7	TRBV9	CASSIGAGGPEQYF
TRBJ2-1	TRBV5-1	CASSLEGQGGREQFF
TRBJ2-5	TRBV2	CASSERRGGPETQYF
TRBJ2-1	TRBV6-6	CASRPIRGEGEQFF
TRBJ2-7	TRBV5-6	CASSWTGGDEQYF
TRBJ1-2	TRBV7-2	CASSQGTGGAYGYTF
TRBJ1-2	TRBV27	CASSQRQGANYGYTF
TRBJ1-3	TRBV11-2	CASSPDRNGNTIYF
TRBJ2-5	TRBV4-1	CASSQDMAGGGTQYF
TRBJ1-2	TRBV7-2	CASSLVDRGQGYTF
TRBJ2-7	TRBV16	CASSPGYTGYYEQYF
TRBJ1-4	TRBV5-1	CASSLDGNEKLFF
TRBJ2-2	TRBV29-1	CSGRLAGGTGELFF
TRBJ2-7	TRBV11-1	CASSDRDYSYEQYF
TRBJ2-3	TRBV29-1	CSVEPGQGTLSTDTQYF
TRBJ2-1	TRBV4-3	CASSQSRDSYNEQFF
TRBJ2-3	TRBV7-2	CASSLGATRSTDTQYF
TRBJ2-7	TRBV29-1	CSVEVNDRAYEQYF
TRBJ1-3	TRBV6-5	CASGRRTGFGNTIYF
TRBJ2-7	TRBV28	CASSTRTSGPTYEQYF
TRBJ1-5	TRBV2	CASSGGVGYNQPQHF
TRBJ2-1	TRBV29-1	CSVYRTSGYNEQFF
TRBJ1-6	TRBV27	CASGSLDSYNSPLHF
TRBJ1-5	TRBV5-6	CASSPGGGQPQHF
TRBJ2-5	TRBV9	CASSADLLDRGKETQYF
TRBJ1-2	TRBV7-3	CASSLEGRGGQPRPYGYTF
TRBJ2-3	TRBV18	CASSSLTGLKNTDTQYF
TRBJ1-5	TRBV27	CASSLRGLNQPQHF
TRBJ1-2	TRBV7-9	CASSGELGTALMGYTF
TRBJ2-3	TRBV2	CASSETALTRRTDTQYF
TRBJ2-1	TRBV5-4	CASSSGLAGALYNEQFF
TRBJ2-1	TRBV18	CASSTGQNNEQFF
TRBJ2-2	TRBV7-3	CASSLNGGGAAGELFF
TRBJ2-7	TRBV7-3	CASSTGVSRSSYEQYF
TRBJ2-7	TRBV10-3	CAISTGTETYEQYF
TRBJ1-1	TRBV10-3	CAIRYREMNTEAFF
TRBJ2-1	TRBV6-1	CASSGTAYNEQFF
TRBJ1-4	TRBV28	CASRPSPGQGEKLFF
TRBJ2-2	TRBV11-3	CASSPGQGNTGELFF